This T cell receptor (beta chain) came from a study of blood T cell repertoires in COVID-19. Study overall: Specimens from acute and convalescent COVID-19 originated in the United States, Italy and Spain. Sources were T cells, B-cell-depleted T cells, or PBMCs; the material itself was cDNA or gDNA.

Under the authors' procedure: For nucleated cells, counts were estimated from reference gene primer amplification. This table comes from immunoSEQ multiplex PCR, and its TCRdb copy is limited to in-frame clones, with some not included. V, J and clone size are those of that table, while D and trimming were read from the DNA. In the table there are about 360,000 clones, around 87% of which are singletons. This clone was counted once. CDR1 is SGHNT, CDR2 YYREEE, per germline (reference sequence). Trimming took 1 base from V and 5 from J; bases not matched to a gene: 6. The CDR3 is 15 residues long. Source material: peripheral blood. The TCR originated in a human donor in a cohort sampled during active COVID-19. The V call is TRBV5-4, the J call TRBJ2-5; TRBD2 agrees at 9 bases. The CDR3 DNA sequence: TGTGCCAGCAGCTTGAGGGCGGGAGGGCTCGAGACCCAGTACTTC. It yields the protein CASSLRAGGLETQYF.